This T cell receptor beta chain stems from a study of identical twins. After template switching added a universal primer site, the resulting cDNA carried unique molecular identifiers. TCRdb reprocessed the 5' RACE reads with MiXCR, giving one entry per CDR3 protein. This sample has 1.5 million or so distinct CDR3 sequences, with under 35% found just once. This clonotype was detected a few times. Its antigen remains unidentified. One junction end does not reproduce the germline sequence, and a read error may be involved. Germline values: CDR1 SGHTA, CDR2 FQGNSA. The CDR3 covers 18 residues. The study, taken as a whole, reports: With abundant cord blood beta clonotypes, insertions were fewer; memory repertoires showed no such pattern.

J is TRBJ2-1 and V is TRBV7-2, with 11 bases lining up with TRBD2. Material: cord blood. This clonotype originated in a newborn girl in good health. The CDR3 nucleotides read TGTGCCGGCAGCTTAAATTTTCGAGGGACTAGCGGCAACAATGAGCAGTTCTTC. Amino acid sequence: CAGSLNFRGTSGNNEQFF.